These 12 T cell receptor beta chains originate from one sample sequenced in a study of cytomegalovirus exposure and HLA in healthy donors. A multiplex PCR was run with 60 Vbeta primers and 13 Jbeta primers. Clones were read by immunoSEQ multiplex PCR, and TCRdb kept only the in-frame ones, dropping some. The listing records 70,000 or so clones. The sequencing sample was made of PBMCs. The receptors derive from a boy aged 10-17 years in good health and CMV-seronegative.

This sequence joins TRBV28 and TRBJ1-2; D remains unclear. This CDR3 spans 14 amino acids. Germline CDR1 reads MDHEN; CDR2 reads SYDVKM. V was shortened by 2 bases and J by 5 bases, with 12 bases between the two germline ends. The DNA of the CDR3 is TGTGCCAGCAGTTTAACGGCAGGATCGTATGGCTACACCTTC. Protein sequence: CASSLTAGSYGYTF.

The rearrangement links TRBV9 to TRBJ1-4, with a tentative D call TRBD1 (6 bases). Trimming shortened V by 4 bases and J by 0 bases, and 10 bases separated the two germline ends. The CDR3 extends over 15 amino acids. The germline gives CDR1 SGDLS, CDR2 YYNGEE. The CDR3 reads CASSPHRATNEKLFF. The CDR3 coding sequence is TGTGCCAGCAGCCCGCACAGGGCAACTAATGAAAAACTGTTTTTT.

This chain connects TRBV29-1 to TRBJ1-2; 8 bases line up with TRBD1. The length of the CDR3 is 13 residues. Per the germline V gene, CDR1 is SQVTM and CDR2 is ANQGSEA. J was trimmed by 0 bases and V by 4 bases; bases with no gene match: 1. The CDR3 here is CSVGQGTNYGYTF. The DNA of the CDR3 is TGCAGCGTTGGACAGGGGACTAACTATGGCTACACCTTC.

The V and J genes are TRBV30 and TRBJ1-1, with TRBD1 identical over 7 bases. V gave up 2 bases and J gave up 7 bases; unmatched junction bases: 10. Germline assignment: CDR1 GTSNPN and CDR2 SVGIG (reference sequence). This CDR3 comprises 14 residues. The CDR3 DNA reads as TGTGCCTGGAGTTGGAGGGGGCGTAAAGATGAAGCTTTCTTT. It translates to CAWSWRGRKDEAFF.

The gene calls are TRBV7-9 and TRBJ2-7; weak D call: TRBD1 (6 bases). Germline V lookup: CDR1 SEHNR, CDR2 FQNEAQ (reference sequence). The CDR3 runs 13 residues. V was cut by 3 bases and J by 3 bases, with 9 bases left in between. Here the CDR3 reads CASSLLQGYEQYF. CDR3 in DNA: TGTGCCAGCAGCTTGTTACAGGGCTACGAGCAGTACTTC.

The V gene is TRBV15, the J gene TRBJ2-1; D may be TRBD1 (5 bases). Germline V gene data show CDR1 as LNHNV and CDR2 as YYDKDF (reference sequence). The germline V and J ends were trimmed by 1 base and 6 bases, with 19 bases remaining between them. CDR3 length: 17 residues. For the CDR3, the DNA is TGTGCCACCAGCAGAGTTGTGTCCCCCAGGGATCCCAATGAGCAGTTCTTC. Protein: CATSRVVSPRDPNEQFF.

This chain connects TRBV5-1 to TRBJ2-7, with 9 nucleotides matching TRBD1. The trim removed 4 bases at V and 5 bases at J, leaving 10 bases unmatched. Germline V gives CDR1 SGHRS, CDR2 YFSETQ. The CDR3 runs 15 residues. CDR3 in amino acids: CASSREWTGDNEQYF. The CDR3 DNA follows: TGCGCCAGCAGCCGAGAGTGGACAGGGGACAACGAGCAGTACTTC.

The chain uses TRBV28 and TRBJ1-4; weak D call: TRBD1 (6 bases). The V and J ends lost 6 bases and 10 bases respectively, with 24 bases between them. The CDR3 is made up of 16 amino acids. The V gene's germline CDR1 is MDHEN and CDR2 SYDVKM. As DNA, the CDR3 is TGTGCCAGCAGGGAAAGCCGGGACATCAGCGGGGGAAAACTGTTTTTT. Translation gives CASRESRDISGGKLFF.

V gene TRBV7-2 combines with J gene TRBJ1-5, with a weak D call TRBD1 (6 bases). Germline-derived CDR1 and CDR2 are SGHTA and FQGNSA. Trimming took off 2 bases at V and 1 base at J, with 15 bases between the two ends. The CDR3 length is 17 residues. The CDR3 coding sequence is TGTGCCAGCAGCTTACGGGTCGGGGGGGCGAGCAATCAGCCCCAGCATTTT. Encoded protein: CASSLRVGGASNQPQHF.

The rearrangement links TRBV9 to TRBJ1-1; D is uncertain. V was clipped by 2 bases and J by 5 bases, with 13 bases between them. The CDR3 covers 14 residues. Germline CDR1 and CDR2: SGDLS and YYNGEE. The CDR3 protein is CASSVTGEGTEAFF. Written as DNA, the CDR3 is TGTGCCAGCAGCGTGACGGGAGAAGGGACTGAAGCTTTCTTT.

The chain has TRBV4-1 and TRBJ2-2; 10 bases agree with TRBD2. The CDR3 runs 15 residues. J lost 6 bases, V lost 2 bases, and 3 bases had no gene match. From germline, CDR1 is MGHRA and CDR2 YSYEKL. CDR3 region: CASSQTGTSAGELFF. In DNA form, the CDR3 reads TGCGCCAGCAGCCAAACCGGGACTAGCGCCGGGGAGCTGTTTTTT.

This chain connects TRBV30 to TRBJ2-1; no firm D call. Between the trimmed V and J ends, which lost 2 bases and 5 bases, there was a span of 16 bases. The CDR3 is 15 residues long. Germline V gene sequence: CDR1 GTSNPN, CDR2 SVGIG (reference sequence). CDR3 region: CAWSQGSSTDNEQFF. Here the CDR3 DNA reads TGTGCCTGGAGTCAAGGTAGCAGCACCGACAATGAGCAGTTCTTC.